The sequence of this T cell receptor beta chain was determined in a study of T cell repertoires in cytomegalovirus infection. TCRdb re-analysed the reads in MiXCR, keeping a single row per CDR3 protein. The sample carries about 60,000 distinct CDR3 sequences, 33% recorded once. In the case of this clonotype: The antigen is not known.

This CDR3 comprises 14 residues. The germline V gene has CDR1 SNHLY and CDR2 FYNNEI. The V and J ends lost 6 bases and 2 bases respectively, with 13 bases between them. Sequencing used PBMCs, sequenced either directly or after in vitro stimulation (not recorded which). This sequence was found in a human donor in good health (CMV status not recorded). Some clones in this sample may be carry-over from other donors' samples. The gene calls are TRBV2 and TRBJ1-1; a possible D gene is TRBD1 (6 bases). CDR3 DNA sequence: TGTGCCAGCAGGGTGGACAGCCCAAACACTGAAGCTTTCTTT. Translation gives CASRVDSPNTEAFF.